This T cell receptor beta chain was sequenced during a study of chemoradiotherapy in HPV16-positive cancers. Study results and limitations: The functional HPV-specific definition rests on just two HPV16-positive patients. Better recurrence-free survival went with HPV-responsive T-cell expansion in HPV16-positive patients. Candidate HPV-specific clones and E7-related TCR motifs grew in tumor during treatment.

This clone has a single count. Its specificity is not known. This table comes from immunoSEQ multiplex PCR, and its TCRdb copy is limited to in-frame clones, with some not included. The sample records under 35,000 clones, roughly 92% being singletons. Germline V gene data show CDR1 as SGHTA and CDR2 as FQGTGA. The CDR3 loop spans 14 amino acids. Trimming removed 6 bases from V and 5 bases from J; junction bases left unmatched: 4. Repertoires were sampled repeatedly during chemoradiotherapy. V is TRBV7-3 and J is TRBJ2-2; 9 bases fit TRBD1. This receptor was taken from a human donor with HPV-associated anogenital cancer. Sequenced material: blood, taken from a patient who underwent chemoradiotherapy. The CDR3 reads CASRLDRGTGELFF. DNA for the CDR3: TGTGCCAGCAGGCTGGACAGGGGAACCGGGGAGCTGTTTTTT.